Listed below are T cell receptor beta chains from one sample, sequenced in a study of blood T cell repertoires in COVID-19. Libraries were prepared by immunoSEQ multiplex PCR; TCRdb keeps only in-frame clonotypes and omits some of them. The data contain approximately 88,000 clones, 75% to 80% of them singletons. Specimen: peripheral blood. These receptors were taken from a man aged 70-80 years with COVID-19, enrolled during active disease. CDR3s include the opening cysteine and the closing phenylalanine or tryptophan. Each record gives: D gene, J gene, V gene, clone size, CDR3 protein, CDR3 DNA. D genes are given only for firm matches. The size field is filled for only some rows; it gives once, few, many or a size class.

>NA|TRBJ1-2|TRBV2|NA
CASTEAAGARYGYTF
TGTGCCAGCACCGAGGCGGCAGGGGCTAGGTATGGCTACACCTTC
>NA|TRBJ1-2|TRBV7-2|few
CASSLTGSNGYTF
TGTGCCAGCAGCTTAACAGGGAGTAATGGCTACACCTTC
>NA|TRBJ1-4|TRBV19|NA
CASSMRHLLNEKLFF
TGTGCCAGTAGTATGAGACACCTACTTAATGAAAAACTGTTTTTT
>NA|TRBJ1-3|TRBV6-5|NA
CASSYSRVAGNTIYF
TGTGCCAGCAGTTACTCTCGGGTTGCCGGAAACACCATATATTTT
>NA|TRBJ1-4|TRBV7-9|NA
CASSLDLTSNEKLFF
TGTGCCAGCAGCTTAGATTTGACTTCTAATGAAAAACTGTTTTTT
>NA|TRBJ2-1|TRBV7-9|NA
CASSPGFF
TGTGCCAGCAGCCCGGGGTTCTTC
>NA|TRBJ1-2|TRBV7-2|NA
CASSLAWGRSSYGYTF
TGTGCCAGCAGCTTAGCTTGGGGCAGGAGTAGCTATGGCTACACCTTC
>TRBD1|TRBJ1-6|TRBV27|NA
CASRTGQVNSPLHF
TGTGCCAGCAGGACTGGACAGGTTAATTCACCCCTCCACTTT
>TRBD2|TRBJ2-3|TRBV10-3|NA
CAISALSGGDTDTQYF
TGTGCCATCAGTGCCCTAAGCGGGGGGGACACAGATACGCAGTATTTT
>NA|TRBJ1-1|TRBV18|NA
CASSPPGGGFTEAFF
TGTGCCAGCTCACCACCGGGGGGTGGGTTTACTGAAGCTTTCTTT
>TRBD1|TRBJ1-2|TRBV7-9|NA
CASSKTGEVYGYTF
TGTGCCAGCAGCAAAACAGGGGAAGTCTATGGCTACACCTTC
>TRBD2|TRBJ2-3|TRBV5-1|NA
CASSMRLAPDTQYF
TGCGCCAGCAGCATGCGACTAGCCCCAGATACGCAGTATTTT
>NA|TRBJ1-1|TRBV10-3|NA
CAISDLTGGGTEAFF
TGTGCCATCAGTGACTTAACGGGAGGGGGCACTGAAGCTTTCTTT
>TRBD1|TRBJ2-1|TRBV18|NA
CASSLNAASGGNEQFF
TGTGCCAGCTCACTAAATGCAGCATCAGGGGGCAATGAGCAGTTCTTC
>NA|TRBJ1-4|TRBV5-1|few
CASSLGASGSEKLFF
TGCGCCAGCAGCTTGGGGGCCTCAGGGTCCGAAAAACTGTTTTTT
>NA|TRBJ2-1|TRBV7-2|NA
CASSFKVRLPAFF
TGTGCCAGCAGCTTTAAGGTCAGGCTCCCTGCGTTCTTC
>TRBD1|TRBJ2-7|TRBV7-8|NA
CASSPGTGASVQYF
TGTGCCAGCAGCCCCGGGACAGGGGCGTCGGTGCAGTACTTC
>NA|TRBJ1-1|TRBV28|NA
CATTRTENTEAFF
TGTGCCACGACAAGGACAGAGAACACTGAAGCTTTCTTT
>NA|TRBJ2-3|TRBV2|NA
CASSPPFTDTQYF
TGTGCCAGCAGTCCCCCTTTCACAGATACGCAGTATTTT
>TRBD1|TRBJ1-1|TRBV6-2/TRBV6-3|NA
CASSRFLQGATEAFF
TGTGCCAGCAGCCGATTCTTACAGGGGGCAACTGAAGCTTTCTTT
>NA|TRBJ2-2|TRBV28|NA
CASTKGGEANGELFF
TGTGCCAGCACTAAAGGAGGGGAGGCGAACGGGGAGCTGTTTTTT
>NA|TRBJ1-6|TRBV30|NA
CAWSVGASNSPLHF
TGTGCCTGGAGTGTAGGGGCCTCTAATTCACCCCTCCACTTT
>TRBD1|TRBJ2-5|TRBV24-1|NA
CATSVSGGETQYF
TGTGCCACCAGTGTCTCAGGGGGCGAGACCCAGTACTTC
>NA|TRBJ1-5|TRBV4-1|many
CASSQDGGGNQPQHF
TGCGCCAGCAGCCAAGATGGGGGCGGCAATCAGCCCCAGCATTTT
>TRBD2|TRBJ2-1|TRBV24-1|once
CATSDSISGSISNEQFF
TGTGCCACCAGTGATAGTATAAGCGGGAGCATTTCAAATGAGCAGTTCTTC
>TRBD1|TRBJ1-1|TRBV7-3|NA
CASSVGLTGEAFF
TGTGCCAGCAGCGTAGGGCTGACAGGGGAAGCTTTCTTT
>NA|TRBJ2-3|TRBV28|NA
CASSPDNGWRTNRGQYF
TGTGCCAGCAGTCCTGACAATGGTTGGAGGACCAACCGTGGGCAGTATTTT
>TRBD1|TRBJ1-4|TRBV7-9|NA
CASSSLRTGKMEKLFF
TGTGCCAGCAGCTCGCTCCGGACAGGGAAAATGGAAAAACTGTTTTTT
>TRBD2|TRBJ2-3|TRBV7-9|NA
CASSLAGGEDTQYF
TGTGCCAGCAGCTTAGCGGGGGGGGAAGATACGCAGTATTTT
>TRBD2|TRBJ2-7|TRBV11-1|once
CASSRGLAGSSYEQYF
TGTGCCAGCAGCCGAGGACTAGCGGGAAGCTCCTACGAGCAGTACTTC
>TRBD2|TRBJ2-7|TRBV27|few
CASSTGLARHEQYF
TGTGCCAGCAGTACTGGACTAGCGAGGCACGAGCAGTACTTC
>TRBD2|TRBJ2-1|TRBV5-1|NA
CASSLTIAGGYNEQFF
TGCGCCAGCAGCCTGACCATAGCGGGGGGTTACAATGAGCAGTTCTTC
>NA|TRBJ2-3|TRBV7-2|few
CASSIRRRDTQYF
TGTGCCAGCAGCATCCGACGGAGAGATACGCAGTATTTT
>NA|TRBJ1-1|TRBV5-5|NA
CASSLVPAGGDHTEAFF
TGTGCCAGCAGCTTGGTACCCGCAGGAGGGGACCACACTGAAGCTTTCTTT
>TRBD1|TRBJ1-1|TRBV6-1|NA
CASSERAGGLTEAFF
TGTGCCAGCAGTGAAAGGGCAGGGGGCCTCACTGAAGCTTTCTTT
>NA|TRBJ1-5|TRBV9|NA
CASSGGGDNQPQHF
TGTGCCAGCAGCGGAGGGGGGGACAATCAGCCCCAGCATTTT
>NA|TRBJ1-6|TRBV19|medium-sized
CASSMTGSSPLHF
TGTGCCAGTAGTATGACAGGAAGCTCACCCCTCCACTTT
>TRBD1|TRBJ1-3|TRBV19|NA
CASSIGTGTGNTIYF
TGTGCCAGTAGTATAGGGACAGGGACTGGAAACACCATATATTTT
>NA|TRBJ2-3|TRBV7-2|NA
CASSFRGRSLDTQYF
TGTGCCAGCAGCTTCAGGGGACGATCTCTGGATACGCAGTATTTT
>TRBD2|TRBJ2-1|TRBV7-6|few
CASSPGLAGSSGFGEQFF
TGTGCCAGCAGCCCGGGACTAGCGGGCTCCTCGGGTTTCGGTGAGCAGTTCTTC
>TRBD1|TRBJ2-7|TRBV4-3|NA
CASSQDSGTGLSEQYF
TGCGCCAGCAGCCAAGACTCCGGGACAGGGCTTTCCGAGCAGTACTTC
>TRBD2|TRBJ2-1|TRBV27|NA
CASSLSGLAGVAYNEQFF
TGTGCCAGCAGTTTATCTGGTCTAGCGGGAGTAGCCTACAATGAGCAGTTCTTC
>NA|TRBJ1-1|TRBV7-3|NA
CASSLTPGLTEAFF
TGTGCCAGCAGCTTAACACCAGGGTTGACTGAAGCTTTCTTT
>NA|TRBJ2-2|TRBV2|once
CASSGGHTNTGELFF
TGTGCCAGCAGTGGAGGTCACACGAACACCGGGGAGCTGTTTTTT